Each of the 30 T cell receptor beta chains below was sequenced from the same sample in a study of T cells in Graves' hyperthyroidism and ophthalmopathy. Amplification targeted TCR beta CDR3 regions from RNA transcripts. When the TCR CDR3 underwent first-round RT-PCR, the HTBI primer set was used. MiXCR, applied by TCRdb to the multiplex PCR reads, yields one record per CDR3 protein. The sample includes hundreds of thousands of distinct CDR3 sequences, approximately 15% seen only once; the top ten take 15% to 20%. Sequencing was carried out using blood. All receptors come from a woman aged 18-30 years with Graves' hyperthyroidism.

This clonotype came up many times. Relative to the germline gene, one junction end is altered; a read error may explain this. J is TRBJ2-7 and V is TRBV7-2; D is perhaps TRBD1 (5 bases). This CDR3 has 15 amino acids. CDR1 SGHTA and CDR2 FQGNSA come from the germline V gene. The CDR3 DNA sequence: TGTGCCAACAGCTTAGCAGGGCTGAGCTCCTACGAGCAGTACTTC. This translates into CANSLAGLSSYEQYF.

The chain uses TRBV29-1 and TRBJ2-2, with 7 bases aligning to TRBD1. V lost 6 bases, J lost 7 bases, and 8 bases stayed unmatched. The CDR3 sequence is 13 residues long. Germline-derived CDR1 and CDR2 are SQVTM and ANQGSEA. CDR3 region: CSVTTGSSGELFF. As DNA, the CDR3 is TGCAGCGTGACGACAGGGAGCAGCGGGGAGCTGTTTTTT.

The chain is built from TRBV11-2 and TRBJ1-6, with a tentative D call TRBD1 (5 bases). The CDR3 runs to 16 residues. Germline V CDR1 and CDR2: SGHAT, FQNNGV. V lost 4 bases, J lost 0 bases, and 10 bases lay in between. The CDR3 nucleotides are TGTGCCAGCAGCTGGGGCCGGAGCTCCTATAATTCACCCCTCCACTTT. It translates to CASSWGRSSYNSPLHF. The full variable domain, with the rest looked up from reference TRBV11-2 and TRBJ1-6, is EAGVAQSPRYKIIEKRQSVAFWCNPISGHATLYWYQQILGQGPKLLIQFQNNGVVDDSQLPKDRFSAERLKGVDSTLKIQPAKLEDSAVYLCASSWGRSSYNSPLHFGNGTRLTVT.

This clonotype was seen only a few times. The CDR3 loop reads CASSVARSGGWNTGELFF. The DNA for the CDR3 is TGTGCCAGCAGCGTAGCTCGAAGCGGGGGATGGAACACCGGGGAGCTGTTTTTT. The chain joins TRBV9 to TRBJ2-2, with 8 bases that match TRBD2. Germline lookup yields CDR1 SGDLS and CDR2 YYNGEE. This CDR3 is 18 amino acids long. V trimming: 0 bases; J trimming: 1 base; junction bases outside the gene matches: 8.

The rearrangement links TRBV30 to TRBJ2-6, with D perhaps TRBD2 (6 bases). Looked up from germline, CDR1 is GTSNPN and CDR2 is SVGIG (reference sequence). The CDR3 runs to 15 residues. V lost 2 bases and J lost 2, with 10 bases in between. The DNA of the CDR3 is TGTGCCTGGAGTATGGGGGGAACTGGGGCCAACGTCCTGACTTTC. As protein: CAWSMGGTGANVLTF.

This clonotype has more than one count but fewer than ten. V is TRBV28 and J is TRBJ1-4; D gene ambiguous. The CDR3 contains 13 residues. Trimming shortened V by 5 bases and J by 7 bases, and 11 bases separated the two germline ends. Germline V gene sequence: CDR1 MDHEN, CDR2 SYDVKM. The CDR3 DNA is TGTGCCAGCAGTCGCGCCGTGGTTGAAAAACTGTTTTTT. It codes for CASSRAVVEKLFF.

This clonotype was seen ten or more times. The chain employs TRBV6-2 or TRBV6-3 and TRBJ2-1; 8 nucleotides align to TRBD2. J gave up 4 bases and V 4 bases, and 9 bases lay outside the gene matches. Germline CDR1 is MNHEY and CDR2 is SVGEGT. The CDR3 loop spans 16 amino acids. The CDR3 sequence: CASSSWGLGGYNEQFF. The DNA for the CDR3 is TGTGCCAGCAGTTCCTGGGGACTAGGCGGATACAATGAGCAGTTCTTC.

About this clonotype itself: This may arise from a read error, as a much more abundant clone is one base away. The conserved final phenylalanine or tryptophan is absent from the CDR3, which likely points to a read error. CDR3 in DNA: TGTGCCAGCAGTCAGAGGGCAGGGGGCTACGAGCAGTACTCC. Translating it yields CASSQRAGGYEQYS. The rearrangement joins TRBV7-2 to TRBJ2-7, with 7 bases identical to TRBD1. The V segment lost 6 bases and the J segment 3 bases; nucleotides outside the gene matches: 8. Germline V CDR1 and CDR2: SGHTA, FQGNSA. This CDR3 has 14 residues.

The sample holds many counts of this clonotype. This chain connects TRBV6-1 to TRBJ2-4, with D tentatively TRBD1 or TRBD2 (7 bases each). Germline V gene data show CDR1 as MNHNS and CDR2 as SASEGT. CDR3 length equals 14 residues. Between the trimmed V and J ends, which lost 4 bases and 4 bases, there was a span of 11 bases. The CDR3 coding sequence is TGTGCCAGCAGTGGGGGGGGACAGAAAAACATTCAGTACTTC. As protein: CASSGGGQKNIQYF.

This clonotype was detected many times. The V call is TRBV6-1, the J call TRBJ2-7, with a tentative D call TRBD1 (6 bases). The germline V gene encodes CDR1 MNHNS and CDR2 SASEGT. The length of the CDR3 is 15 residues. V was pared by 5 bases and J by 3 bases, with 17 bases between. Here the CDR3 DNA reads TGTGCCAGCAGTAAGTCCGGGACACCAAACTACGAGCAGTACTTC. It yields the protein CASSKSGTPNYEQYF.

This clonotype has at least ten counts. V gene TRBV28 combines with J gene TRBJ1-1, with TRBD1 as a possible D gene (6 bases). The CDR3 totals 16 residues. Per germline, CDR1 MDHEN and CDR2 SYDVKM. Deletions cut 4 bases from V and 0 bases from J, with 15 bases between. The CDR3 protein is CASSSPGVSMNTEAFF. CDR3 DNA sequence: TGTGCCAGCAGTTCCCCAGGGGTTTCCATGAACACTGAAGCTTTCTTT.

The table lists this clonotype with many counts. The rearrangement joins TRBV12-3 or TRBV12-4 to TRBJ1-5; D remains unclear. The CDR3 has 13 residues. Trimming took off 7 bases at V and 0 bases at J, with 7 bases between the two ends. In DNA, the CDR3 is TGTGCCAGCACGGAGTATAGCAATCAGCCCCAGCATTTT. Its protein product is CASTEYSNQPQHF.

The CDR3 loop reads CASSQLDRVNTGELFF. CDR3 bases: TGCGCCAGCAGCCAACTGGACAGGGTAAACACCGGGGAGCTGTTTTTT. The chain is built from TRBV4-1 and TRBJ2-2, with 8 positions matching TRBD1. Germline V gene data show CDR1 as MGHRA and CDR2 as YSYEKL. The CDR3 covers 16 residues. Unmatched junction bases numbered 4, after V lost 2 bases and J lost 2 bases.

This clonotype was recorded at least ten times. The chain joins TRBV5-4 to TRBJ1-2; TRBD1 matches 8 bases. J gave up 4 bases and V 0 bases, and 8 bases lay outside the gene matches. This CDR3 is 16 amino acids long. Germline V gene lookup returns CDR1 SGHNT and CDR2 YYREEE (reference sequence). The CDR3 is CASSLGDRGSGYGYTF. CDR3 DNA sequence: TGTGCCAGCAGCTTGGGCGACAGGGGTTCCGGCTATGGCTACACCTTC.

The sample holds many counts of this clonotype. The chain is built from TRBV7-3 and TRBJ2-3, with D possibly being TRBD1 or TRBD2 (5 bases each). Trimming pared 0 bases from V and 3 bases from J, leaving 13 bases between. The CDR3 runs 16 residues. The germline V gene encodes CDR1 SGHTA and CDR2 FQGTGA. The CDR3 loop is CASSLTAGRRTDTQYF. CDR3 coding DNA: TGTGCCAGCAGCTTAACGGCAGGGAGAAGGACAGATACGCAGTATTTT.

The chain uses TRBV14 and TRBJ2-5; perhaps TRBD2 as D (6 bases). Germline CDR1 reads SGHDN; CDR2 reads FVKESK. Trimming removed 1 base from V and 4 bases from J, with 16 bases in between. The CDR3 consists of 16 residues. This CDR3 is CASSQGFSWGGETQYF. CDR3 coding DNA: TGTGCCAGCAGCCAAGGTTTCTCGTGGGGAGGAGAGACCCAGTACTTC.

This clonotype was seen ten or more times. CDR3 nucleotides: TGTGCCAGCACCCAGTGGGCCAGTAGCGAGCAGTACTTC. This codes for CASTQWASSEQYF. The chain recombines TRBV28 with TRBJ2-7; D gene unclear. Germline values: CDR1 MDHEN, CDR2 SYDVKM. Trimming left V 7 bases short and J 6 bases short, with 16 bases between. The CDR3 contains 13 residues.

A note on this clonotype: The junction departs from the called germline gene at one end, perhaps through a read error. This chain connects TRBV24-1 to TRBJ2-5; a weak D match, TRBD2 (5 bases). This CDR3 contains 13 residues. Germline CDR1 KGHDR, CDR2 SFDVKD. CDR3 residues: CATEPSEGEAQYF. CDR3 nucleotide sequence: TGTGCCACCGAACCGTCCGAGGGAGAGGCCCAGTACTTC.

This clonotype was counted many times. The CDR3 bases are TGTGCCAGCAGTTTAGATCCGGGGATTGTGTACAATGAGCAGTTCTTC. It codes for CASSLDPGIVYNEQFF. The chain employs TRBV28 and TRBJ2-1; tentatively, D is TRBD2 (5 bases). The CDR3 covers 16 residues. Between the trimmed V and J ends, which lost 2 bases and 4 bases, there was a span of 15 bases. Germline V gene data show CDR1 as MDHEN and CDR2 as SYDVKM.

The chain carries TRBV10-3 and TRBJ2-7, with a possible D match to TRBD1 (5 bases). Trimming cost V 10 bases and J 1 base, with 11 bases left between them. Per germline, CDR1 ENHRY and CDR2 SYGVKD. CDR3 length: 12 amino acids. The CDR3: CATQAGSYEQYF. CDR3 DNA: TGTGCCACCCAAGCAGGGTCCTACGAGCAGTACTTC.

The chain combines TRBV9 with TRBJ2-3, with 7 positions matching TRBD1. The trim removed 0 bases at V and 2 bases at J, leaving 3 bases unmatched. This CDR3 has 15 amino acids. The germline V gene encodes CDR1 SGDLS and CDR2 YYNGEE. CDR3 sequence (DNA): TGTGCCAGCAGCGTAGCGGGACAGCACACAGATACGCAGTATTTT. This sequence encodes CASSVAGQHTDTQYF. The full variable domain, its missing parts supplied by reference TRBV9 and TRBJ2-3, is DSGVTQTPKHLITATGQRVTLRCSPRSGDLSVYWYQQSLDQGLQFLIQYYNGEERAKGNILERFSAQQFPDLHSELNLSSLELGDSALYFCASSVAGQHTDTQYFGPGTRLTVL.

This clonotype came up many times. This chain connects TRBV30 to TRBJ2-7; a possible D gene is TRBD2 (6 bases). The CDR3 is 15 residues long. The germline CDR1 and CDR2 sequences are GTSNPN and SVGIG (reference sequence). The V gene lost 0 bases and the J gene lost 1 base, with 13 bases spanning the gap. CDR3 DNA sequence: TGTGCCTGGAGTGTCCTAGCGACTACTTCCTACGAGCAGTACTTC. This translates into CAWSVLATTSYEQYF.

In its sample, this clonotype was seen many times. The gene calls are TRBV20-1 and TRBJ2-5; 8 bases fit TRBD2. Germline loops: CDR1 DFQATT, CDR2 SNEGSKA (reference sequence). The trim removed 3 bases at V and 1 base at J, leaving 7 bases unmatched. The CDR3 consists of 15 residues. CDR3 protein: CSASLAGGAQETQYF. CDR3 nucleotides: TGCAGTGCTAGTCTTGCGGGAGGCGCCCAAGAGACCCAGTACTTC.

This clonotype was observed many times. The J gene is TRBJ2-5, the V gene TRBV28; perhaps D is TRBD1 or TRBD2 (5 bases each). V was pared by 6 bases and J by 7 bases, with 15 bases between. CDR1 is MDHEN and CDR2 is SYDVKM in the germline V gene. This CDR3 contains 13 residues. The CDR3 reads CASSKRGPRTQYF. The CDR3 DNA sequence: TGTGCCAGCAGCAAACGGGGCCCCCGGACCCAGTACTTC.

On this clonotype: One end of the junction varies from germline; a read error may be responsible. V usage is TRBV7-8 and J usage is TRBJ1-1, with D maybe TRBD1 (5 bases). CDR1 and CDR2 (germline): SGHVS, FQNEAQ. The CDR3 is made up of 16 amino acids. CDR3 sequence: CVSSLAAGQMNTEAFF. Here the CDR3 DNA reads TGTGTCAGCAGCTTAGCGGCCGGACAAATGAACACTGAAGCTTTCTTT.

Notes on this clonotype: A much larger clone differs by one base, so this may be a read error. The chain carries TRBV5-1 and TRBJ2-1; tentatively, D is TRBD1 (6 bases). Germline CDR1 and CDR2: SGHRS and YFSETQ. This CDR3 is 13 amino acids long. DNA of the CDR3: TGCGCCAGCAGCTTGGCGACAGGCAATGAGCAGCTCTTC. Its translation: CASSLATGNEQLF.

This clonotype was observed a few times. J is TRBJ1-6 and V is TRBV14, with 7 bases fitting TRBD1. With 6 bases clipped from V and 10 bases from J, the junction kept 6 bases outside the gene matches. This CDR3 has 13 residues. The germline gives CDR1 SGHDN, CDR2 FVKESK. The CDR3 sequence is CASRTGQSSPLHF. The CDR3 region has the DNA TGTGCCAGCAGGACGGGACAGTCCTCACCCCTCCACTTT. Full variable domain (remainder filled in from reference TRBV14 and TRBJ1-6): EAGVTQFPSHSVIEKGQTVTLRCDPISGHDNLYWYRRVMGKEIKFLLHFVKESKQDESGMPNNRFLAERTGGTYSTLKVQPAELEDSGVYFCASRTGQSSPLHFGNGTRLTVT.

This clonotype was seen a handful of times. V gene TRBV6-2 or TRBV6-3 combines with J gene TRBJ1-1, with 11 bases aligning to TRBD1. This CDR3 spans 18 amino acids. The germline CDR1 and CDR2 sequences are MNHEY and SVGEGT. The J segment lost 4 bases and the V segment lost 0 bases, leaving 10 bases of the junction unmatched. For the CDR3, the DNA is TGTGCCAGCAGTTACTCGCAGGACAGGGGGCAAGGTGGCACTGAAGCTTTCTTT. Its translation: CASSYSQDRGQGGTEAFF.

This clonotype was seen repeatedly, ten times or more. The chain combines TRBV6-5 with TRBJ1-4; D is uncertain. With 4 bases removed from V and 13 bases from J, the gap between germline ends came to 22 bases. Germline CDR1 is MNHEY and CDR2 is SVGAGI. This CDR3 contains 15 residues. The CDR3: CASSFYFGSRSSLFF. CDR3 DNA: TGTGCCAGCAGTTTCTACTTTGGATCCAGATCATCACTGTTTTTT.

This clonotype was seen ten or more times. The chain carries TRBV2 and TRBJ2-1; the D is unclear. Germline CDR1 SNHLY, CDR2 FYNNEI. This CDR3 is 12 amino acids long. Trimming left V 6 bases short and J 8 bases short, with 11 bases between. The CDR3 here is CASRGSLYEQFF. For the CDR3, the DNA is TGTGCCAGCAGAGGCAGTCTGTATGAGCAGTTCTTC.